The rows below give T cell receptor beta chains drawn from one sample of a study of blood T cell repertoires in COVID-19. Measured with immunoSEQ multiplex PCR; TCRdb has only the in-frame clones, and not every one. The repertoire consists of about 320,000 clones, with 70% to 90% occurring once and the leading ten covering under 8%. The specimen sequenced was peripheral blood. These receptors originate from a man younger than 35 who had recovered from COVID-19. Both conserved end residues are part of each CDR3. A D gene is named only where the DNA matches it firmly. Clone size, where shown, is once, few, many, or a class for clones that have expanded.

j_call clone_size v_call d_call cdr3_nt cdr3_aa
TRBJ2-7 - TRBV6-5 - TGTGCCAGTCTTCTAGGGGACGAGCAGTACTTC CASLLGDEQYF
TRBJ1-2 - TRBV2 TRBD1 TGTGCCAGCAGGGAGACAGGGGGCGCAAGAGGCTACACCTTC CASRETGGARGYTF
TRBJ1-3 - TRBV5-1 - TGCGCCAGCAGCTTGGGACAGGCTTACTCTGGAAACACCATATATTTT CASSLGQAYSGNTIYF
TRBJ2-3 once TRBV6-5 TRBD2 TGTGCCAGCACCCTGGGGGGGGCAGATACGCAGTATTTT CASTLGGADTQYF
TRBJ2-7 - TRBV29-1 - TGCAGCGTTGAGAGGGGGGAGGGAGCCCACGAGCAGTACTTC CSVERGEGAHEQYF
TRBJ1-2 - TRBV7-4 TRBD1 TGTGCCAGCAGCCGACAGGGGGCCGCTGGCTACACCTTC CASSRQGAAGYTF
TRBJ2-1 - TRBV4-1 TRBD2 TGCGCCAGCAGCCTCTCAGCGGGAGCAGATGAGCAGTTCTTC CASSLSAGADEQFF
TRBJ1-5 - TRBV18 - TGTGCCAGCTCTCCCGGGACACACGAACAGCCCCAGCATTTT CASSPGTHEQPQHF
TRBJ2-3 - TRBV30 - TGTGCCTGGAGTGAGGCGGGTAGTACAGATACGCAGTATTTT CAWSEAGSTDTQYF
TRBJ2-2 - TRBV4-3 TRBD2 TGCGCCAGCAGCCAAGATACTGCAGCGGGGGGCTCCCGGGGGGAGCTGTTTTTT CASSQDTAAGGSRGELFF